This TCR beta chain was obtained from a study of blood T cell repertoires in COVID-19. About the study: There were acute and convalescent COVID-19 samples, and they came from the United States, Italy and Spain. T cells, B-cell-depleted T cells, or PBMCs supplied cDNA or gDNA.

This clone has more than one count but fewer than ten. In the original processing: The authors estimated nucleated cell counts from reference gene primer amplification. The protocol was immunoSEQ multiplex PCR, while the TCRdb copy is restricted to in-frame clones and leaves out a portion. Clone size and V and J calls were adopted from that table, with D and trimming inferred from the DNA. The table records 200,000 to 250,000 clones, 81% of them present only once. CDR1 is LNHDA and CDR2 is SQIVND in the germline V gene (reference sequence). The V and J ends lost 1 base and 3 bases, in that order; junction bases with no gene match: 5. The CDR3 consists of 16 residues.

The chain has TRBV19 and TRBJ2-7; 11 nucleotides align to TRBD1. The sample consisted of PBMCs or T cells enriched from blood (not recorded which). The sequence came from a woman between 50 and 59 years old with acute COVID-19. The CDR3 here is CASSIVAGQGGYEQYF. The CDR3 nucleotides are TGTGCCAGTAGTATAGTCGCGGGACAGGGGGGCTACGAGCAGTACTTC.